A single sample is the source of the 17 T cell receptor beta chains below, sequenced in a study of beta chain features in type 1 diabetes. cDNA synthesis used the whole RNA isolate, giving expressed TCRB sequences. The repertoire was sequenced with immunoSEQ multiplex PCR; TCRdb's copy has only in-frame clones and lacks some. The data show hundreds of thousands of clones, roughly an eighth seen once. The sample taken for sequencing was naive CD4+ T cells from blood. These receptors were taken from a man between 18 and 35 years old in good health.

The V gene is TRBV27, the J gene TRBJ2-1; 12 nucleotides align to TRBD2. This CDR3 has 16 amino acids. Trimming took 4 bases from V and 3 from J; bases not matched to a gene: 4. Per germline, CDR1 MNHEY and CDR2 SMNVEV (reference sequence). The CDR3: CASSSGTSGHYNEQFF. The CDR3 nucleotides are TGTGCCAGCAGTTCCGGGACTAGCGGGCACTACAATGAGCAGTTCTTC.

The CDR3 region is CASSFTGTGVGEQYF. CDR3 DNA: TGTGCCAGCAGCTTTACCGGGACAGGGGTTGGGGAGCAGTACTTC. The J gene is TRBJ2-5, the V gene TRBV7-2; 10 bases align to TRBD1. Germline values: CDR1 SGHTA, CDR2 FQGNSA. The junction had 12 bases not matched to a gene; V was cut back by 3 bases and J by 11 bases. This CDR3 is 15 amino acids long.

In its sample, this clone was seen a few times. V is TRBV5-1 and J is TRBJ2-7; no firm D call. CDR3 length: 20 amino acids. V lost 0 bases, J lost 5 bases, and 30 bases lay in between. Germline V lookup: CDR1 SGHRS, CDR2 YFSETQ. CDR3 amino acids: CASSLAPETAERRRRDEQYF. As DNA, the CDR3 is TGCGCCAGCAGCTTGGCCCCCGAGACCGCAGAGAGGAGACGCAGAGACGAGCAGTACTTC. Using reference TRBV5-1 and TRBJ2-7 for the parts outside the CDR3, the full variable domain is KAGVTQTPRYLIKTRGQQVTLSCSPISGHRSVSWYQQTPGQGLQFLFEYFSETQRNKGNFPGRFSGRQFSNSRSEMNVSTLELGDSALYLCASSLAPETAERRRRDEQYFGPGTRLTVT.

CDR3 region: CASSLVPGLSETQYF. The CDR3 DNA reads TGTGCCAGCAGCTTAGTGCCAGGGTTGAGCGAGACCCAGTACTTC. The chain has TRBV7-9 and TRBJ2-5, with D perhaps matching TRBD1 (5 bases). Germline CDR1 reads SEHNR; CDR2 reads FQNEAQ (reference sequence). The CDR3 has 15 amino acids. With 1 base removed from V and 5 bases from J, the gap between germline ends came to 14 bases. Together with reference TRBV7-9 and TRBJ2-5, the CDR3 gives the full variable domain: DTGVSQNPRHKITKRGQNVTFRCDPISEHNRLYWYRQTLGQGPEFLTYFQNEAQLEKSRLLSDRFSAERPKGSFSTLEIQRTEQGDSAMYLCASSLVPGLSETQYFGPGTRLLVL.

The V gene is TRBV4-1, the J gene TRBJ2-1, with 13 nucleotides matching TRBD2. Trimming cost V 4 bases and J 8 bases; bases outside gene matches: 5. The CDR3 totals 15 residues. CDR1 MGHRA and CDR2 YSYEKL come from the germline V gene. CDR3 in amino acids: CASSPGLAGVYEQFF. The CDR3 nucleotides are TGCGCCAGCAGCCCCGGACTAGCGGGAGTCTATGAGCAGTTCTTC.

This clone appeared once. The chain recombines TRBV11-2 with TRBJ2-1; unclear D gene. The germline gives CDR1 SGHAT, CDR2 FQNNGV. The V end lost 4 bases, the J end lost 8 bases, and 9 bases lay between the germline ends. The CDR3 runs to 12 residues. As DNA, the CDR3 is TGTGCCAGCAGCTCCCGCGTCGATGAGCAGTTCTTC. Protein sequence: CASSSRVDEQFF.

This clone was detected only a few times. The junction shows a germline mismatch at one end, possibly a read error. The chain has TRBV30 and TRBJ1-1, with D unresolved. The CDR3 runs 13 residues. Germline lookup yields CDR1 GTSNPN and CDR2 SVGIG (reference sequence). The CDR3 DNA follows: TGTGCCTGGACCGAGGGAGGGAACGCTGAAGCTTTCTTT. Its translation is CAWTEGGNAEAFF.

This clone has just a few counts. Germline and junction disagree at one end, which may indicate a read error. This chain connects TRBV7-7 to TRBJ2-3, with D possibly matching TRBD1 (5 bases). The CDR3 sequence is 14 residues long. The germline CDR1 and CDR2 sequences are SSHAT and FNYEAQ (reference sequence). CDR3 region: CASSPLGRTDTQYF. The CDR3, as DNA: TGTGCTAGCAGCCCCCTGGGGCGCACAGATACGCAGTATTTT.

There are a few counts of this clone. This chain links TRBV4-2 with TRBJ2-5, with 9 nucleotides matching TRBD2. V lost 0 bases to trimming and J lost 4 bases; unmatched junction nucleotides: 9. This CDR3 is 17 amino acids long. Germline V gene lookup returns CDR1 LGHNA and CDR2 YNFKEQ. CDR3 region: CASSQENQAGGRETQYF. For the CDR3, the DNA is TGTGCCAGCAGCCAAGAGAACCAAGCGGGAGGTCGAGAGACCCAGTACTTC.

The chain has TRBV30 and TRBJ2-5, with 9 nucleotides matching TRBD1. V shed 3 bases and J 4 bases; nucleotides not matched to a gene: 6. CDR3 length: 14 amino acids. Germline loops: CDR1 GTSNPN, CDR2 SVGIG (reference sequence). CDR3 protein: CAWRRNRGPETQYF. In DNA, the CDR3 is TGTGCCTGGAGGCGAAACAGGGGGCCAGAGACCCAGTACTTC.

V and J are TRBV5-1 and TRBJ2-5, with 7 bases identical to TRBD2. The CDR3 runs 13 residues. The V gene's germline CDR1 is SGHRS and CDR2 YFSETQ. With 6 bases clipped from V and 5 bases from J, the junction kept 7 bases outside the gene matches. The CDR3 nucleotides are TGCGCCAGCACGGGAGGACTCGGGGAGACCCAGTACTTC. Amino acid sequence: CASTGGLGETQYF.

The chain recombines TRBV9 with TRBJ1-5, with TRBD1 matching 9 bases. There are 14 residues in the CDR3. With 3 bases clipped from V and 6 bases from J, the junction kept 4 bases outside the gene matches. Per germline, CDR1 SGDLS and CDR2 YYNGEE. This CDR3 reads CASSGTGGGQPQHF. In DNA form, the CDR3 reads TGTGCCAGCAGCGGCACAGGGGGCGGTCAGCCCCAGCATTTT.

J is TRBJ2-1 and V is TRBV30, with 10 bases lining up with TRBD1. After removal of 4 bases from V and 6 bases from J, the junction contained 6 bases not matched to a gene. Germline V CDR1 and CDR2: GTSNPN, SVGIG (reference sequence). This CDR3 contains 14 residues. The CDR3 region has the DNA TGTGCCTGGAACCGGGACAGGGGAACCAATGAGCAGTTCTTC. Translation gives CAWNRDRGTNEQFF.

This clone has a handful of counts. The chain has TRBV18 and TRBJ1-2; possibly TRBD1 for D (6 bases). Germline V gives CDR1 KGHSH, CDR2 LQKENI. This CDR3 has 14 residues. Trimming took off 1 base at V and 4 bases at J, with 10 bases between the two ends. The CDR3 bases are TGTGCCAGCTCACCACTTCCAGGGGTCTATGGCTACACCTTC. Protein product: CASSPLPGVYGYTF.

A note on this clone: At one of its ends the junction is not consistent with the germline gene, which may arise from a read error. The rearrangement joins TRBV4-2 to TRBJ2-7; possibly TRBD1 for D (6 bases). In germline, CDR1 is LGHNA, CDR2 YNFKEQ. CDR3 size: 13 residues. The CDR3 spells CASSQEIDRKPIF. The CDR3 coding sequence is TGTGCCAGCAGCCAGGAGATAGACAGGAAACCAATCTTC.

The chain is built from TRBV5-1 and TRBJ2-5; 8 bases agree with TRBD1. The V and J ends lost 2 bases and 1 base, in that order; junction bases with no gene match: 7. CDR1 SGHRS and CDR2 YFSETQ come from the germline V gene. CDR3 length: 16 amino acids. CDR3 in amino acids: CASSLHRQGSQETQYF. The CDR3 DNA reads TGCGCCAGCAGCTTACACCGACAGGGGAGCCAAGAGACCCAGTACTTC.

This clone was detected a few times. This chain links TRBV2 with TRBJ2-7, with TRBD1 matching 9 bases. In germline, CDR1 is SNHLY, CDR2 FYNNEI. V was pared by 10 bases and J by 2 bases, with 15 bases of the junction left unmatched. There are 16 residues in the CDR3. CDR3 nucleotides: TGTGCCACCTTCCCGGGCGCGGGACAGGGAACCTACGAGCAGTACTTC. Amino acid sequence: CATFPGAGQGTYEQYF.